Below are 28 T cell receptor beta chains sequenced from a single sample in a study of immune characterization of retroperitoneal liposarcoma (dated by TCRdb to 2018 to 2020). Libraries came from PCR. The instrument given in TCRdb is NextSeq 500. Clones were called with MiXCR by TCRdb after fastp trimmed the public reads at Q25, and only in-frame beta chains were retained. Rows merge per CDR3 protein into single entries with the most common DNA and genes. This sample is represented by 6,500 to 8,000 distinct CDR3 sequences; approximately 30% of them were singletons. The top ten constitute roughly 40% of the sample. Sequencing was carried out using blood. All receptors come from a male donor with retroperitoneal liposarcoma.

The chain links TRBV7-2 to TRBJ2-1, with D possibly matching TRBD2 (7 bases). V dropped 5 bases and J dropped 13 bases, with 27 bases sitting between them. CDR3 length: 16 amino acids. Germline V gene data show CDR1 as SGHTA and CDR2 as FQGNSA. The CDR3: CASSHQTGNSGETQFF. The CDR3 nucleotides read TGTGCCAGCAGCCATCAGACAGGCAACAGCGGGGAGACCCAGTTCTTC.

Only a few counts were recorded for this clonotype. This chain's CDR3 is CASKLGGFNNEQFF. CDR3 coding DNA: TGTGCCAGCAAACTTGGCGGTTTCAACAATGAGCAGTTCTTC. The gene calls are TRBV27 and TRBJ2-1; D unclear. The CDR3 totals 14 residues. The germline CDR1 and CDR2 sequences are MNHEY and SMNVEV (reference sequence). Trimming left V 7 bases short and J 5 bases short, with 15 bases between.

V gene TRBV28 combines with J gene TRBJ2-3; perhaps TRBD2 as D (5 bases). With 7 bases removed from V and 6 bases from J, the gap between germline ends came to 11 bases. Germline V gene lookup returns CDR1 MDHEN and CDR2 SYDVKM. The CDR3 sequence is 12 residues long. The CDR3 nucleotides read TGTGCCAGCAACCTCAGGAGGGATACGCAGTATTTT. Translating it yields CASNLRRDTQYF.

This clonotype has ten or more counts. This chain joins TRBV7-6 and TRBJ2-7; D is unresolved. Trimming left V 1 base short and J 4 bases short, with 11 bases between. The CDR3 covers 14 residues. Germline values: CDR1 SGHVS, CDR2 FNYEAQ. Written as DNA, the CDR3 is TGTGCCAGCAGCTTAGGTCCGACTCGATACGAGCAGTACTTC. Protein: CASSLGPTRYEQYF.

This clonotype was seen ten or more times. The rearrangement links TRBV7-2 to TRBJ1-1, with TRBD1 matching 9 bases. The CDR3 covers 15 residues. Germline CDR1 SGHTA, CDR2 FQGNSA. V dropped 5 bases and J dropped 6; count of bases not matched to a gene: 10. CDR3 protein: CASSPWDRAFPEAFF. CDR3 nucleotides: TGTGCCAGCAGCCCCTGGGACAGGGCATTTCCTGAAGCTTTCTTT.

The V gene is TRBV11-3, the J gene TRBJ2-3; 7 bases map to TRBD1. With V trimmed by 5 bases and J by 0 bases, 8 bases remained unmatched. CDR1 is SGHNT and CDR2 is YENEEA in the germline V gene. The CDR3 runs 16 residues. CDR3 protein: CASSLGTETSTDTQYF. The CDR3 nucleotides read TGTGCCAGCAGCCTCGGGACAGAAACTAGCACAGATACGCAGTATTTT.

This sequence joins TRBV6-1 and TRBJ2-1; TRBD2 might be the D (6 bases). Gene TRBJ2-7 matches the end of the DNA better, so the J call may be wrong. Germline V gene sequence: CDR1 MNHNS, CDR2 SASEGT. The CDR3 has 14 amino acids. In DNA, the CDR3 is TGTGCCAGCAGTGAAGGGGGGGTTTGGTACGAGCAGTACTTC. Its protein product is CASSEGGVWYEQYF.

This clonotype was observed a handful of times. The rearrangement uses TRBV7-9 and TRBJ2-3, with 8 bases aligning to TRBD1. CDR1 is SEHNR, CDR2 FQNEAQ, per germline (reference sequence). The CDR3 sequence is 15 residues long. The ends lost 0 bases at V and 8 bases at J; junction bases unmatched: 7. The CDR3 coding sequence is TGTGCCAGCAGCTTAGCTGGACAGGGTGAAGGTACGCAGTATTTT. It codes for CASSLAGQGEGTQYF.

This clonotype was picked up many times. This rearrangement joins TRBV12-3 or TRBV12-4 to TRBJ2-3; D gene ambiguous. V lost 2 bases to trimming and J lost 6 bases, with 9 bases between them. This CDR3 comprises 13 residues. The CDR3 DNA reads TGTGCCAGCAGTTTAAATCTTGCTGATACGCAGTATTTT. It is translated as CASSLNLADTQYF.

The chain combines TRBV6-6 with TRBJ2-2, with D maybe TRBD1 (9 bases). V was shortened by 0 bases and J by 7 bases, with 21 bases between the two germline ends. Germline assignment: CDR1 MNHNY and CDR2 SVGAGI (reference sequence). CDR3 size: 18 residues. The CDR3 protein is CASSYSTGGAGEVGELFF. The DNA of the CDR3 is TGTGCCAGCAGTTACTCGACAGGGGGAGCGGGGGAGGTCGGGGAGCTGTTTTTT.

This clonotype was detected a few times. The gene calls are TRBV6-5 and TRBJ1-1; D is perhaps TRBD1 (6 bases). Trimming removed 7 bases at V and 4 bases at J, with 7 bases between. CDR3 size: 11 residues. Germline V gene lookup returns CDR1 MNHEY and CDR2 SVGAGI. CDR3 protein: CASTRGTEAFF. CDR3 nucleotide sequence: TGTGCCAGCACCAGGGGCACTGAAGCTTTCTTT.

This clonotype was picked up a small number of times. With a much larger clone just one base away, this may be a read error. V usage is TRBV6-1 and J usage is TRBJ2-1, with D perhaps TRBD1 (6 bases). The germline V gene has CDR1 MNHNS and CDR2 SASEGT. The CDR3 is made up of 11 amino acids. V lost 3 bases and J lost 13, with 10 bases in between. The CDR3: CASSDTGQQFF. CDR3 sequence (DNA): TGTGCCAGCAGTGATACGGGACAACAGTTCTTC.

The J gene is TRBJ2-3, the V gene TRBV6-4; 16 bases align to TRBD2. The better agreement between TRBJ2-5 and the DNA end casts doubt on the J call. Germline values: CDR1 MRHNA, CDR2 SNTAGT. CDR3 length: 18 amino acids. CDR3 region: CASKSSLGLAGGWETQYF. For the CDR3, the DNA is TGTGCCAGCAAGTCTTCACTGGGACTAGCGGGGGGGTGGGAGACCCAGTACTTC.

This clonotype was seen repeatedly, ten times or more. CDR3 sequence: CASSHRQGPGGYTF. CDR3 bases: TGTGCCAGCAGCCACAGACAGGGGCCTGGGGGCTACACCTTC. V and J are TRBV7-2 and TRBJ1-2; 8 nucleotides agree with TRBD1. Germline CDR1 and CDR2: SGHTA and FQGNSA. The V and J ends lost 5 bases and 8 bases, in that order; junction bases with no gene match: 10. There are 14 residues in the CDR3.

The chain has TRBV6-6 and TRBJ1-3; unclear D gene. The CDR3 extends over 14 amino acids. The V gene's germline CDR1 is MNHNY and CDR2 SVGAGI (reference sequence). Trimming removed 6 bases from V and 7 bases from J, with 16 bases in between. The CDR3 loop is CASSGEVRTNTIYF. CDR3 nucleotides: TGTGCCAGCAGCGGGGAAGTTAGAACTAACACCATATATTTT.

The chain recombines TRBV7-6 with TRBJ2-1; TRBD2 aligns across 9 bases. Germline lookup yields CDR1 SGHVS and CDR2 FNYEAQ. This CDR3 has 16 residues. The V and J ends lost 5 bases and 0 bases, in that order; junction bases with no gene match: 5. CDR3 sequence reads: CASSTLAGASYNEQFF. The CDR3 DNA sequence: TGTGCCAGCAGCACCTTAGCGGGAGCCTCCTACAATGAGCAGTTCTTC.

This clonotype is deemed medium-sized. The chain has TRBV7-2 and TRBJ1-2, with D possibly TRBD1 on 5 matching bases. CDR3 length equals 14 residues. Germline assignment: CDR1 SGHTA and CDR2 FQGNSA. The V end lost 1 base, the J end lost 8 bases, and 14 bases lay between the germline ends. The CDR3 region has the DNA TGTGCCAGCAGCTTAGGGGGCCCTTGGGACGGCTACACCTTC. Translating gives CASSLGGPWDGYTF.

In this sample, this clonotype turned up a few times. The CDR3, as DNA: TGTGCCAGCAGCCGGACCGGGACTGGGACCGGGGAGCTGTTTTTT. Translation: CASSRTGTGTGELFF. The rearrangement uses TRBV7-8 and TRBJ2-2; tentatively, D is TRBD2 (6 bases). V lost 5 bases and J lost 5, with 15 bases in between. This CDR3 contains 15 residues. Germline V gene sequence: CDR1 SGHVS, CDR2 FQNEAQ.

This clonotype is large by share. The V and J genes are TRBV11-1 and TRBJ2-1; 10 positions match TRBD1. V was pared by 5 bases and J by 7 bases, with 5 bases of the junction left unmatched. Germline lookup yields CDR1 SGHAT and CDR2 FQDESV (reference sequence). CDR3 size: 14 residues. DNA for the CDR3: TGTGCCAGCAGCACAAGGGACAGGGGAAATGAGCAGTTCTTC. Its translation is CASSTRDRGNEQFF.

For this clonotype: The junction does not match germline at one end; this may be a read error. This sequence joins TRBV6-1 and TRBJ2-7; possibly TRBD1 for D (6 bases). This CDR3 region has 14 residues. The germline V gene has CDR1 MNHNS and CDR2 SASEGT. The CDR3 DNA reads TGTGCCAACAGTGAAGGGGACACCTACTACGAGCAGTACTTT. Translation: CANSEGDTYYEQYF.

This chain connects TRBV5-6 to TRBJ2-5; D unresolved. The closer fit of TRBJ2-7 to the DNA end suggests the J call may be wrong. There are 13 residues in the CDR3. Germline V lookup: CDR1 SGHDT, CDR2 YYEEEE. The CDR3 sequence is CASSLGNTYEQYF. CDR3 nucleotides: TGTGCCAGCAGCTTGGGCAACACCTACGAGCAGTACTTC.

This clonotype has a count of ten or more. The V gene is TRBV7-6, the J gene TRBJ2-5, with D maybe TRBD1 (6 bases). Germline CDR1 is SGHVS and CDR2 is FNYEAQ. The CDR3 has 15 amino acids. Deletions cut 7 bases from V and 1 base from J, with 16 bases between. The chain's CDR3 is CASTPLGAVQETQYF. The CDR3 nucleotides are TGTGCCAGCACCCCCCTGGGGGCCGTCCAAGAGACCCAGTACTTC.

This chain joins TRBV12-3 or TRBV12-4 and TRBJ2-1; D is possibly TRBD1 or TRBD2 (6 bases each). The CDR3 is 14 residues long. Trimming removed 5 bases from V and 10 bases from J, with 18 bases in between. CDR3 protein: CASSRGTGSYEQFF. CDR3 coding DNA: TGTGCCAGCAGTAGGGGGACTGGCTCCTACGAGCAGTTCTTC.

This clonotype was picked up a small number of times. V gene TRBV20-1 combines with J gene TRBJ2-1, with 8 bases identical to TRBD1. The DNA end is more similar to TRBJ2-7, so the J call may be wrong. Germline CDR1 reads DFQATT; CDR2 reads SNEGSKA (reference sequence). This CDR3 is 14 amino acids long. The CDR3: CSARVARQGNEQYF. Written as DNA, the CDR3 is TGCAGTGCTAGAGTAGCGCGACAGGGGAACGAGCAGTACTTC.

This clonotype was counted a few times. The chain carries TRBV24-1 and TRBJ2-1; 10 bases are a match to TRBD2. The CDR3 length is 16 residues. J lost 6 bases, V lost 2 bases, and 6 bases had no gene match. CDR1 is KGHDR and CDR2 is SFDVKD in the germline V gene. The CDR3, as DNA: TGTGCCACCAGTGATTCAGTACTAGCGGGAATCAATGAGCAGTTCTTC. Protein: CATSDSVLAGINEQFF.

The chain carries TRBV11-2 and TRBJ2-3; D remains ambiguous. The CDR3 sequence is 12 residues long. V gave up 5 bases and J gave up 14 bases, with 17 bases separating them. Germline V CDR1 and CDR2: SGHAT, FQNNGV. The CDR3 spells CASSPSRWLLYF. CDR3 DNA sequence: TGTGCCAGCAGCCCTAGTCGCTGGCTGCTGTATTTT.

The CDR3 nucleotides read TGCGCCAGCAGCCCTGAAAGGGGGCATGAGCAGTTCTTC. It specifies CASSPERGHEQFF. The chain recombines TRBV5-1 with TRBJ2-1; 7 nucleotides line up with TRBD1. CDR3 length: 13 amino acids. Germline V gives CDR1 SGHRS, CDR2 YFSETQ. Trimming took 4 bases from V and 8 from J; bases not matched to a gene: 6.

By sample share, this clonotype is medium-sized (0.01 to 0.1%). The chain joins TRBV28 to TRBJ2-3; TRBD2 matches 14 bases. This CDR3 is built from 15 residues. Per germline, CDR1 MDHEN and CDR2 SYDVKM. V was pared by 3 bases and J by 6 bases, with 2 bases of the junction left unmatched. The CDR3 region has the DNA TGTGCCAGCAGTTTTGGGACTAGCGGGGGTGATACGCAGTATTTT. This codes for CASSFGTSGGDTQYF.